This passage covers 19 T cell receptor beta chains from one sample sequenced in a study of memory CD4+ T cells and cytomegalovirus serostatus. The method was immunoSEQ multiplex PCR; TCRdb's version includes in-frame clones alone and lacks a portion of them. The repertoire holds tens of thousands of clones, with over 65% as singletons. Single viable CD3+CD4+CD8-CD45RO+ cells were sorted as the memory CD4+ T cells. Sequenced material: memory CD4+ T cells from blood. The receptors were gathered from an adult in good health and CMV-seronegative.

The chain joins TRBV11-2 to TRBJ2-7; D assignment may be TRBD1 or TRBD2 (5 bases each). V lost 6 bases and J 6 bases, leaving 18 bases between the germline ends. Germline values: CDR1 SGHAT, CDR2 FQNNGV. This CDR3 is built from 14 residues. The CDR3 DNA reads as TGTGCCAGCAGGACGGGGTTCCGGGGCGTCGAGCAGTACTTC. Translating it yields CASRTGFRGVEQYF.

The chain employs TRBV10-3 and TRBJ2-1, with 7 positions matching TRBD1. This CDR3 comprises 12 residues. J lost 8 bases, V lost 3 bases, and 1 base had no gene match. Germline lookup yields CDR1 ENHRY and CDR2 SYGVKD. The DNA for the CDR3 is TGTGCCATCAGTGAAGGGGGCTATGAGCAGTTCTTC. Residues: CAISEGGYEQFF.

V and J are TRBV7-9 and TRBJ2-7, with 9 bases fitting TRBD2. The germline CDR1 and CDR2 sequences are SEHNR and FQNEAQ (reference sequence). The CDR3 is 12 residues long. CDR3 in DNA: TGTGCTTCCCGGCGGGAGGGCAACGAGCAGTACTTC. Translating it yields CASRREGNEQYF.

The chain joins TRBV29-1 to TRBJ1-2; 9 positions agree with TRBD1. J gave up 7 bases and V 6 bases, and 9 bases lay outside the gene matches. The CDR3 has 13 amino acids. CDR1 is SQVTM, CDR2 ANQGSEA, per germline. The CDR3 bases are TGCAGCGTACCACAGGGGGCCAGGAGTGGCTACACCTTC. Its translation is CSVPQGARSGYTF.

This sequence joins TRBV27 and TRBJ2-7; TRBD1 aligns across 8 bases. The CDR3 has 14 amino acids. Trimming cost V 6 bases and J 7 bases; bases outside gene matches: 11. CDR1 and CDR2 from the germline V gene are MNHEY and SMNVEV (reference sequence). The CDR3 sequence is CASSPQGAPTEQYF. CDR3 coding DNA: TGTGCCAGCAGCCCCCAGGGGGCACCTACAGAGCAGTACTTC.

The chain has TRBV19 and TRBJ1-2, with a tentative D call TRBD1 (5 bases). CDR1 is LNHDA and CDR2 is SQIVND in the germline V gene (reference sequence). CDR3 length: 13 residues. V dropped 3 bases and J dropped 8 bases, with 13 bases sitting between them. The CDR3 DNA is TGTGCCAGTAGTATCCGGCCAGGGAGGGGCTACACCTTC. Protein sequence: CASSIRPGRGYTF.

In its sample, this clone was seen once. V usage is TRBV11-2 and J usage is TRBJ2-7; 8 bases line up with TRBD2. From germline, CDR1 is SGHAT and CDR2 FQNNGV. The CDR3 consists of 15 residues. Trimming removed 7 bases from V and 4 bases from J; junction bases left unmatched: 12. CDR3: CASTRPPGLGYEQYF. CDR3 nucleotide sequence: TGTGCCAGCACCCGGCCGCCGGGACTAGGGTACGAGCAGTACTTC.

This clone was found once. This chain joins TRBV6-4 and TRBJ1-2; D unresolved. Germline V CDR1 and CDR2: MRHNA, SNTAGT. The CDR3 covers 12 residues. Deletions cut 10 bases from V and 4 bases from J, with 13 bases between. The CDR3 DNA is TGTGCCAACCCTCTGGCTTTCTATGGCTACACCTTC. It yields the protein CANPLAFYGYTF.

This chain joins TRBV2 and TRBJ2-3; 7 nucleotides line up with TRBD1. CDR1 SNHLY and CDR2 FYNNEI come from the germline V gene. This CDR3 contains 13 residues. Germline trimming cut 10 bases from V and 5 bases from J; bases unmatched to any gene: 9. CDR3 coding DNA: TGTGCCACTGGGGCGGACAGGCAAGATACGCAGTATTTT. Protein sequence: CATGADRQDTQYF.

The chain recombines TRBV5-1 with TRBJ2-2; 10 bases are shared with TRBD1. Unmatched junction bases numbered 6, after V lost 3 bases and J lost 7 bases. CDR1 is SGHRS, CDR2 YFSETQ, per germline. This CDR3 region has 15 residues. CDR3 protein: CASSSGQGKGGELFF. CDR3 nucleotide sequence: TGCGCCAGCAGCTCGGGACAGGGGAAGGGCGGGGAGCTGTTTTTT.

The CDR3 bases are TGTGCCAGCGCCTCTCCCTTCAGTTCAAGGACCGCTTTCTTT. It is translated as CASASPFSSRTAFF. The rearrangement joins TRBV19 to TRBJ1-1; D uncertain. This CDR3 comprises 14 residues. Trimming shortened V by 9 bases and J by 11 bases, and 25 bases separated the two germline ends. Germline V gene data show CDR1 as LNHDA and CDR2 as SQIVND (reference sequence).

This rearrangement joins TRBV4-3 to TRBJ2-1; 7 bases align to TRBD1. The CDR3 contains 17 residues. The germline gives CDR1 LGHNA, CDR2 YSLEER. The trim removed 4 bases at V and 2 bases at J, leaving 11 bases unmatched. CDR3 loop: CASSPQGVSGTYNEQFF. As DNA, the CDR3 is TGCGCCAGCAGCCCCCAGGGGGTCAGCGGAACCTACAATGAGCAGTTCTTC.

This clone was seen once. Its ends do not fully match the called genes, so a read error is possible. The J gene is TRBJ1-1, the V gene TRBV5-5, with D maybe TRBD1 (5 bases). CDR1 and CDR2 (germline): SGHKS, YYEKEE (reference sequence). CDR3 length equals 15 residues. DNA for the CDR3: TGTGCCAGCAGCTTGGGGGCAGGGCGGAACCCTGAAGCTTTCTTT. This sequence encodes CASSLGAGRNPEAFF. Supplemented by reference TRBV5-5 and TRBJ1-1, the full variable domain reads DAGVTQSPTHLIKTRGQQVTLRCSPISGHKSVSWYQQVLGQGPQFIFQYYEKEERGRGNFPDRFSARQFPNYSSELNVNALLLGDSALYLCASSLGAGRNPEAFFGQGTRLTVV.

J is TRBJ2-2 and V is TRBV7-2, with unresolved D. The CDR3 has 15 residues. Trimming cost V 3 bases and J 2 bases, with 10 bases left between them. Germline CDR1 reads SGHTA; CDR2 reads FQGNSA. The CDR3 spells CASSFWAANTGELFF. DNA for the CDR3: TGTGCCAGCAGCTTTTGGGCAGCTAACACCGGGGAGCTGTTTTTT.

Here the CDR3 reads CSVGRTGGTGELFF. The CDR3 coding sequence is TGCAGCGTTGGCAGGACAGGGGGCACCGGGGAGCTGTTTTTT. The J gene is TRBJ2-2, the V gene TRBV29-1, with 10 bases identical to TRBD1. Germline CDR1 reads SQVTM; CDR2 reads ANQGSEA. V shed 4 bases, J shed 4 bases, and the junction held 3 bases outside the gene matches. CDR3 size: 14 residues.

This clone was detected once. The CDR3 loop reads CASSAGRSTDTQYF. The CDR3 DNA sequence: TGTGCCAGCAGCGCTGGTAGGAGCACAGATACGCAGTATTTT. V usage is TRBV7-3 and J usage is TRBJ2-3; D ambiguous. Germline CDR1 is SGHTA and CDR2 is FQGTGA. Trimming removed 5 bases at V and 0 bases at J, with 9 bases between. The CDR3 loop spans 14 amino acids.

The chain links TRBV4-3 to TRBJ1-3, with D unclear. The CDR3 totals 14 residues. CDR1 is LGHNA and CDR2 is YSLEER in the germline V gene. With 1 base removed from V and 6 bases from J, the gap between germline ends came to 10 bases. CDR3 amino acids: CASSQGAGPNTIYF. DNA for the CDR3: TGCGCCAGCAGCCAAGGGGCCGGTCCAAACACCATATATTTT.

The gene calls are TRBV4-2 and TRBJ2-3, with D hard to call. Per the germline V gene, CDR1 is LGHNA and CDR2 is YNFKEQ. The CDR3 length is 12 residues. V was trimmed by 3 bases and J by 6 bases, leaving 7 bases between them. CDR3: CASSQVQDTQYF. CDR3 nucleotides: TGTGCCAGCAGCCAGGTACAGGATACGCAGTATTTT.

This clone appeared once. This CDR3 is CSANEAGELFF. The CDR3 region has the DNA TGCAGTGCTAATGAAGCCGGGGAGCTGTTTTTT. The chain has TRBV20-1 and TRBJ2-2; no firm D call. Trimming pared 4 bases from V and 6 bases from J, leaving 6 bases between. This CDR3 spans 11 amino acids. CDR1 and CDR2 (germline): DFQATT, SNEGSKA (reference sequence).